This T cell receptor beta chain is drawn from a study of cytomegalovirus exposure and HLA in healthy donors. Study-level findings and limits: Earlier analysis yielded a pattern in which most TCR beta V segments were productive about 87% or about 30% of the time. In a later analysis, compared with equally common non-associated chains, HLA-associated beta chains were more expanded.

Concerning this clone: Its target is unknown.

The study ran its PCR with 60 Vbeta and 13 Jbeta primers. Original processing methods: Later analysis identified some 80 million unique TCR beta chains, around 10 million shared. Measured with immunoSEQ multiplex PCR; TCRdb has only the in-frame clones, and not every one. That table furnishes V, J and clone size, whereas the DNA furnished D and trimming. The profile shows 65,000 to 85,000 clones, 70% to 90% of them singletons. The CDR3 is 16 residues long. Germline V gives CDR1 MNHEY, CDR2 SMNVEV (reference sequence). Losses at the gene ends were 6 bases for V and 4 bases for J; bases not matched to a gene: 12.

Input material: PBMCs. The chain has TRBV27 and TRBJ2-1; 7 bases are shared with TRBD2. The source of this sequence is a woman in her 30s in good health and CMV-seronegative. The CDR3 region is CASSPVEVGGYNEQFF. The CDR3 nucleotides read TGTGCCAGCAGCCCCGTCGAGGTGGGGGGGTACAATGAGCAGTTCTTC.